These 14 T cell receptor beta chains share one sample of origin, sequenced in a study of human T cells and chemical hapten exposure. TCRdb recomputed calls from the RACE reads with MiXCR, one row per CDR3 protein. Among tens of thousands of distinct CDR3 sequences, approximately 10% were seen once, and the ten largest hold 1.4%. Documented time point: patch test 3, about 24 weeks after DPC sensitization. Stated treatment: therapeutic diphenylcyclopropenone sensitization with weekly scalp DPC. The input for sequencing was whole blood, taken in connection with sensitization to the hapten diphenylcyclopropenone (DPC). The receptors stem from a woman in her 50s with alopecia areata. Some clones in this sample may be carry-over from other donors' samples.

CDR3 DNA sequence: TGTGCCACCTCCCTTACCACCTCTGGGGCCAACGTCCTGACTTTC. Translating gives CATSLTTSGANVLTF. The V and J genes are TRBV15 and TRBJ2-6; D is undetermined. The V end lost 8 bases, the J end lost 0 bases, and 11 bases lay between the germline ends. Germline-derived CDR1 and CDR2 are LNHNV and YYDKDF (reference sequence). This CDR3 contains 15 residues.

The sample holds a few counts of this clonotype. At one end the junction does not follow the germline gene, possibly because of a read error. The chain carries TRBV7-3 and TRBJ2-7; the match to TRBD2 covers 8 bases. Looked up from germline, CDR1 is SGHTA and CDR2 is FQGTGA. The CDR3 sequence is 15 residues long. CDR3 in amino acids: CASNLAGLDPYEQYF. The DNA of the CDR3 is TGTGCCAGCAACTTAGCGGGACTTGACCCCTACGAGCAGTACTTC. Together with reference TRBV7-3 and TRBJ2-7, the CDR3 gives the full variable domain: GAGVSQTPSNKVTEKGKYVELRCDPISGHTALYWYRQSLGQGPEFLIYFQGTGAADDSGLPNDRFFAVRPEGSVSTLKIQRTERGDSAVYLCASNLAGLDPYEQYFGPGTRLTVT.

At least ten counts were recorded for this clonotype. The CDR3 loop reads CASSSLRRPYEQYF. For the CDR3, the DNA is TGTGCCAGCAGCTCCCTAAGGCGTCCCTACGAGCAGTACTTC. The chain carries TRBV11-2 and TRBJ2-7; no clear D. This CDR3 comprises 14 residues. From germline, CDR1 is SGHAT and CDR2 FQNNGV. The germline V and J ends were trimmed by 4 bases and 2 bases, with 12 bases remaining between them.

This clonotype was counted only a few times. V and J are TRBV27 and TRBJ2-1; 9 nucleotides match TRBD2. CDR1 is MNHEY and CDR2 is SMNVEV in the germline V gene (reference sequence). The CDR3 runs to 14 residues. J gave up 7 bases and V 4 bases, and 5 bases lay outside the gene matches. DNA for the CDR3: TGTGCCAGCAGTTCCTGGACTAGCGAGAATGAGCAGTTCTTC. Protein sequence: CASSSWTSENEQFF.

This chain joins TRBV7-8 and TRBJ2-3, with D perhaps assigned TRBD1 or TRBD2 (6 bases each). The CDR3 is 16 amino acids. Germline CDR1 SGHVS, CDR2 FQNEAQ. The V and J ends lost 5 bases and 7 bases respectively, with 22 bases between them. In DNA form, the CDR3 reads TGTGCCAGCAGCCCCCGGAGGGGGGTAGTAAGGTATACGCAGTATTTT. Translating gives CASSPRRGVVRYTQYF.

This clonotype was detected ten times or more. CDR3 amino acids: CASSPWGGSGDFNTEAFF. CDR3 DNA: TGTGCCAGCAGTCCCTGGGGGGGAAGCGGTGATTTTAACACTGAAGCTTTCTTT. V usage is TRBV6-5 and J usage is TRBJ1-1, with TRBD1 as a possible D gene (5 bases). The germline V gene has CDR1 MNHEY and CDR2 SVGAGI. This CDR3 contains 18 residues. V lost 5 bases and J lost 2, with 24 bases in between.

This clonotype has ten or more counts. The gene calls are TRBV7-2 and TRBJ2-2; 7 bases match TRBD2. V was pared by 1 base and J by 6 bases, with 14 bases of the junction left unmatched. The germline gives CDR1 SGHTA, CDR2 FQGNSA. This CDR3 is built from 18 residues. CDR3 sequence (DNA): TGTGCCAGCAGCTTAGAGGTCCTAGCGGAGTCAGTTGCCGGGGAGCTGTTTTTT. Its translation is CASSLEVLAESVAGELFF.

This chain links TRBV7-2 with TRBJ2-2; D might be TRBD1 (6 bases). V was pared by 7 bases and J by 4 bases, with 19 bases between. The CDR3 length is 16 residues. Germline assignment: CDR1 SGHTA and CDR2 FQGNSA. This CDR3 is CASTLNRDITTGELFF. As DNA, the CDR3 is TGTGCCAGCACCCTAAACAGGGATATTACCACCGGGGAGCTGTTTTTT.

This clonotype was seen ten or more times. The gene calls are TRBV12-3 or TRBV12-4 and TRBJ1-2, with 9 positions matching TRBD1. J gave up 2 bases and V 6 bases, and 7 bases lay outside the gene matches. The CDR3 length is 15 residues. CDR3 protein: CASSRTGGGNYGYTF. As DNA, the CDR3 is TGTGCCAGCAGCCGCACAGGGGGCGGAAACTATGGCTACACCTTC.

A note on this clonotype: This may stem from a read error, because a much larger clone lies one nucleotide away. The genes are TRBV20-1 and TRBJ2-7; D perhaps matches TRBD2 (6 bases). The CDR3 covers 13 residues. The V and J ends lost 4 bases and 8 bases respectively, with 18 bases between them. Per the germline V gene, CDR1 is DFQATT and CDR2 is SNEGSKA (reference sequence). This chain's CDR3 is CSATGRGHFQQYF. CDR3 nucleotides: TGCAGTGCTACGGGGCGGGGCCACTTCCAGCAGTACTTC.

In this sample, this clonotype turned up a few times. This rearrangement joins TRBV18 to TRBJ2-5; D gene unclear. The V gene lost 3 bases and the J gene lost 1 base, with 12 bases spanning the gap. The CDR3 runs to 15 residues. Germline V gene sequence: CDR1 KGHSH, CDR2 LQKENI. The CDR3 loop is CASSPQYATQETQYF. The CDR3 DNA reads TGTGCCAGCTCACCCCAGTACGCGACCCAAGAGACCCAGTACTTC.

The chain carries TRBV7-2 and TRBJ2-7; D gene uncertain. V was trimmed by 0 bases and J by 3 bases, leaving 6 bases between them. Germline V lookup: CDR1 SGHTA, CDR2 FQGNSA. This CDR3 has 13 residues. The CDR3 spells CASSLAPFYEQYF. CDR3 in DNA: TGTGCCAGCAGCTTAGCCCCCTTCTACGAGCAGTACTTC.

This clonotype was found a few times. The genes are TRBV19 and TRBJ1-3; D might be TRBD1 (6 bases). V lost 3 bases, J lost 2 bases, and 17 bases lay in between. The CDR3 spans 17 residues. Germline V lookup: CDR1 LNHDA, CDR2 SQIVND (reference sequence). CDR3 sequence reads: CASSILYGDIAGNTIYF. The CDR3 DNA reads as TGTGCCAGTAGTATCTTGTACGGGGACATCGCTGGAAACACCATATATTTT. The full variable domain, with the rest looked up from reference TRBV19 and TRBJ1-3, is DGGITQSPKYLFRKEGQNVTLSCEQNLNHDAMYWYRQDPGQGLRLIYYSQIVNDFQKGDIAEGYSVSREKKESFPLTVTSAQKNPTAFYLCASSILYGDIAGNTIYFGEGSWLTVV.

This clonotype was observed a handful of times. The J gene is TRBJ2-7, the V gene TRBV10-3; TRBD1 might be the D (5 bases). The V end lost 6 bases, the J end lost 0 bases, and 6 bases lay between the germline ends. Germline CDR1 ENHRY, CDR2 SYGVKD. The CDR3 runs to 12 residues. CDR3 protein: CAISDSSYEQYF. The CDR3 region has the DNA TGTGCCATCAGCGACAGCTCCTACGAGCAGTACTTC.